This TCR beta chain was obtained from a study of T cells in localized non-small cell lung cancer. General study points: Compared with tumor, uninvolved adjacent lung displayed greater T cell clonality, ranking highest overall. Elevated circulating T cell density in blood was associated with longer overall survival. Out of the top 100 tumor clones, a median about 58 were seen in adjacent lung.

Using immunoSEQ multiplex PCR, the repertoire was profiled, and TCRdb retains in-frame clones only, with some absent. The table records thousands of clones, roughly 25% of them present only once. Germline V gives CDR1 LNHDA, CDR2 SQIVND (reference sequence). Trimming left V 4 bases short and J 4 bases short, with 13 bases between. CDR3 size: 14 residues. This clone was observed a handful of times. Its target is not known. This chain connects TRBV19 to TRBJ1-1; D is perhaps TRBD1 (6 bases). The source material was lung tumor tissue, sampled before any cancer treatment. This clonotype originated in a woman aged 40-69 years with stage III lung adenocarcinoma. CDR3: CASSSGRGSTEAFF. CDR3 coding DNA: TGTGCCAGTAGTAGCGGCAGGGGATCCACTGAAGCTTTCTTT.